This T cell receptor beta chain derives from a study of blood T cell repertoires in COVID-19. Looking at the study overall: Italy, Spain and the United States were the sources of the convalescent and acute COVID-19 samples. T cells, B-cell-depleted T cells, or PBMCs supplied cDNA or gDNA.

V dropped 0 bases and J dropped 9; count of bases not matched to a gene: 7. The CDR3 has 15 amino acids. The germline V gene encodes CDR1 SGDLS and CDR2 YYNGEE. In the original workflow: From reference gene primer amplification, estimates of nucleated cell counts were derived. Clones were read by immunoSEQ multiplex PCR, and TCRdb kept only the in-frame ones, dropping some. The V and J calls and clone size were taken over from that table, and D and trimming were inferred from the DNA. The repertoire holds more than 95,000 clones, with 85% as singletons. The Seattle patients, enrolled during active infection, were followed longitudinally.

The TCR comes from a woman older than 75 with COVID-19, enrolled during active disease. Sequencing input: peripheral blood. This sequence joins TRBV9 and TRBJ2-1; 9 bases match TRBD2. The CDR3 DNA is TGTGCCAGCAGCGTAGCCGGGACTAGCACCCCTGAGCAGTTCTTC. Translated: CASSVAGTSTPEQFF.